The clone carrying this T cell receptor beta chain has more than one count but fewer than ten. No antigen is known for it. CDR3 length equals 15 residues. Trimming removed 7 bases at V and 3 bases at J, with 19 bases between. Germline CDR1 reads SGHRS; CDR2 reads YFSETQ. This sample stems from a study of neurological immune-mediated disorders. Libraries used 2 million unsorted PBMCs kept frozen in RNAlater. General observations from the study: HTLV-1-associated myelopathy showed the most TCR clonal expansion; multiple sclerosis the least, below healthy controls.

TCRdb passed the 5' RACE reads through MiXCR, listing each CDR3 protein once. The data contain about 18,000 distinct CDR3 sequences, roughly a quarter of them singletons. The receptor was derived from a man aged 45-60 years with HTLV-1-associated myelopathy (HAM/TSP). The sample taken for sequencing was PBMCs. The chain has TRBV5-1 and TRBJ1-1; the D gene is possibly TRBD1 (6 bases). The CDR3, as DNA: TGCGCCAGCGCCCTGGGGGCAACAGTCGACACTGAAGCTTTCTTT. Translated, it gives CASALGATVDTEAFF.